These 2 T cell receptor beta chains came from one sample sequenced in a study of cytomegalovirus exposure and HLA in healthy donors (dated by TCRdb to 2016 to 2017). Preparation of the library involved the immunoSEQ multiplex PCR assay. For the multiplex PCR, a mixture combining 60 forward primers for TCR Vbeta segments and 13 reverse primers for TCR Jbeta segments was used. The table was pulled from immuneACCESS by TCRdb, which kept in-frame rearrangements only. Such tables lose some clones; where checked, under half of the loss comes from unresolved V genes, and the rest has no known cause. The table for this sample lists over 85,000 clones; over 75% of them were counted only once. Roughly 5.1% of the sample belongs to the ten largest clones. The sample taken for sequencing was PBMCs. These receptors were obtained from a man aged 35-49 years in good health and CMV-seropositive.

The CDR3 sequence: CSVGGQLNTEAFF. CDR3 nucleotide sequence: TGCAGCGTTGGCGGACAGTTGAACACTGAAGCTTTCTTT. V is TRBV29-1 and J is TRBJ1-1, with a weak D call TRBD1 (6 bases). Germline V gene lookup returns CDR1 SQVTM and CDR2 ANQGSEA. V lost 4 bases to trimming and J lost 0 bases, with 9 bases between them. This CDR3 has 13 residues.

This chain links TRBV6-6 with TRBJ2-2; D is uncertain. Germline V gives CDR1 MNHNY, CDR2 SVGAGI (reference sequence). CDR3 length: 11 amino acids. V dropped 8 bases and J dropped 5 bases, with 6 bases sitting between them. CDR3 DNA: TGTGCCAGCTGGCGGACCGGGGAGCTGTTTTTT. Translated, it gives CASWRTGELFF.